This T cell receptor (beta chain) was sequenced in a study of blood T cell repertoires in COVID-19. Study-level background: The origin of the acute and convalescent COVID-19 samples was the United States, Italy and Spain. T cells, B-cell-depleted T cells, or PBMCs supplied cDNA or gDNA.

This clone was counted only a few times. Original processing methods: By means of reference gene primer amplification, nucleated cell counts were estimated. TCRdb keeps only in-frame clones here, not all; method: immunoSEQ multiplex PCR. V and J calls and clone size are given by that table; D and trimming were obtained from the DNA. Among 190,000 or so clones listed, more than 75% were seen once. Germline CDR1 reads LGHDT; CDR2 reads YNNKEL (reference sequence). The J segment lost 0 bases and the V segment lost 1 base, leaving 5 bases of the junction unmatched. The CDR3 length is 16 residues. Sequencing was carried out using peripheral blood. The sequence derives from a woman aged 18-30 years who had recovered from COVID-19. This chain joins TRBV3-1 (or the pseudogene TRBV3-2) and TRBJ1-2, with 7 bases identical to TRBD1. The chain's CDR3 is CASSQGDRVSNYGYTF. CDR3 coding DNA: TGTGCCAGCAGCCAAGGCGACAGGGTCTCTAACTATGGCTACACCTTC.